In its sample, the clone carrying this TCR beta chain was seen a few times. Antigen: not known. At one end, the junction sequence differs from germline, possibly due to a read error. This entry belongs to a study of T cells after yellow fever vaccination. Study conclusions and caveats: Boosting was followed by the reappearance of most primary-vaccination clones (just under 97% CD4, around 91% CD8). By day 5 rather than day 15, the secondary response had peaked, though it was weaker.

A 5'RACE template-switching step, the method used to make TCR cDNA, added a universal primer site and UMIs. Each CDR3 protein gets one entry after TCRdb re-called the 5' RACE reads with MiXCR. In the table there are 300,000 to 350,000 distinct CDR3 sequences, roughly 8.6% of which are singletons. The CDR3 consists of 15 residues. Germline loops: CDR1 SQVTM, CDR2 ANQGSEA. This sequence originates from a man aged 18 to 30 who received the YFV17D yellow fever vaccine. This chain uses TRBV29-1 with TRBJ2-3; 7 nucleotides match TRBD2. The starting material was PBMCs, obtained roughly 45 days after the first yellow fever vaccination. The CDR3 DNA reads as TGCAGCGTTGACCCTCCCGTGACTAGCATAGATACGCAGTATTTT. Translation gives CSVDPPVTSIDTQYF.